This TCR beta chain was identified during a study of vaccination and CD4 T cells after COVID-19 (dated by TCRdb to between 2021 and 2024). Background for the entire study: SARS-CoV-2 positivity had been established in the convalescent patients by nasal swab PCR, and mild disease was recorded in roughly 10 of these patients and severe disease in one. The convalescent cohort included six males and four females, with two Hispanic individuals, seven Caucasians, two Asians and one multiracial person. Two doses of either the Pfizer-BioNTech BNT162b2 vaccine (n=8) or the Moderna mRNA-1273 vaccine (n=2) were administered to participants. Post-COVID blood samples were collected from convalescent patients a median of around 96 days after diagnosis, with a range of about 30 to 161 days. Post-vaccine blood samples were taken a median of approximately 70 days after the second vaccine dose, with a range of about 13 to 250 days. Culture stimuli were overlapping spike peptide pools from SARS-CoV-2 and from the common cold coronaviruses HCoV-NL63, HCoV-OC43 and HCoV-229E. Control cultures used a CEFX viral epitope pool as positive control, an HIV-1 Nef peptide pool as negative control, or no peptide. In roughly 11 COVID-19 convalescent patients and a handful of infection-naive healthy vaccine recipients, the spike-specific CD4+ TCR repertoire before mRNA vaccination was compared with the repertoire after mRNA vaccination. Findings and caveats that apply to the study as a whole: Among the post-vaccine SARS-CoV-2-reactive clones in convalescent patients, a median about 89% showed up only after vaccination, which suggests vaccine-specific priming. The median number of SARS-CoV-2-reactive clonotypes rose from under 25 after infection to 35 to 45 after vaccination, but the change was not significant. Of the vaccine-specific clones found in convalescent patients, nearly all (304 of 307) were mono-reactive for SARS-CoV-2 spike instead of being cross-reactive with common cold coronaviruses. The number of convalescent patients in the study was relatively small, and the study did not examine early timepoints following natural infection.

The treatment or condition label here, explained by the study, means: approximately 10-day PBMC culture with coronavirus spike peptide pools or control peptides (ViraFEST assay). To expand antigen-specific T cells with peptide pools and then pick out the expanded clonotypes through TCR sequencing, the study relied on the ViraFEST assay. The convalescent patients' positive SARS-CoV-2 PCR tests were from March to December 2020, which was before the Alpha, Beta and Delta variants emerged in the United States. PBMCs were cultured at a few million per well in IMDM supplemented with around 5% human AB serum and about 10 IU/ml IL-2, with approximately 9.2 ug/ml peptide pools added. On days 3 and 7, half of the culture medium was replaced with fresh IL-2-containing medium. Once the cells had been in culture for 9 to 10 days, the EasySep CD4+ T cell isolation kit was used to isolate CD4+ T cells by negative selection. PBMCs were separated from whole blood using Ficoll-Paque Plus gradient centrifugation and then either used fresh or cryopreserved at -140C. Triplicate wells were generally used for each culture condition.

V and J are trimmed by 3 bases and 4 bases, and the gene matches miss 8 bases of the junction. From its cysteine to its phenylalanine, the CDR3 spans 15 amino acids. The CDR3 DNA has 45 bases and is translated from base 1. CDR1 and CDR2 are read off the germline V gene as SNHLY and FYNNEI. For this clonotype: No antigen is known for it. No qualities accompany the bases; no much larger clone lies one base away.

The method was PCR. DNA from cultured CD4+ T cells underwent TCR sequencing with the Oncomine TCR Beta short-read assay at the Johns Hopkins FTIC core. The QIAamp micro DNA kit was used to extract genomic DNA from the cultured CD4+ T cells. The Oncomine TCR Beta libraries from cultured CD4+ T cells were pooled using unique dual indexes and then sequenced on an Illumina iSeq 100. In the original analysis: Non-productive sequences were filtered out, and CDR3s that did not start with C, did not end with F or W, or were shorter than 7 amino acids were discarded. The MANAFEST web application was used to identify antigen-specific clonotypes by comparing peptide-stimulated wells against reference wells and other culture wells. To be called positive, a clone needed an FDR below 0.05, an odds ratio above 5, and a productive frequency above 0.1% in at least two of three replicate wells. A clonotype was classed as cross-reactive if the clonotype showed significant expansion both in SARS-CoV-2 spike wells and in at least one common cold coronavirus spike condition. CDR3 homology was assessed with Levenshtein distances (stringdist) and unrooted phylogenetic trees (ape) in R version 3.6.1. TCRdb reprocessing: public reads trimmed at Q25 with fastp, clones called with MiXCR, in-frame beta chains kept. Rows with one shared CDR3 protein collapse into an entry with the most common genes and DNA. The V and J calls were not made by the authors but by TCRdb's processing. The sample yields 13,000 or so distinct CDR3 sequences; 55% to 65% were counted once. Together, the top ten hold approximately 10% of the sample.

The rearrangement joined TRBV2 to TRBJ1-2, and 7 bases in between align with TRBD1. Material: CD4+ T cells from blood, cultured in vitro. The receptor was isolated from a human donor who had recovered from COVID-19. The DNA sequence is as follows: TGTGCCAGCAGTGATGAGGGGGCCGGAATCTATGGCTACACCTTC. Its translation is CASSDEGAGIYGYTF.